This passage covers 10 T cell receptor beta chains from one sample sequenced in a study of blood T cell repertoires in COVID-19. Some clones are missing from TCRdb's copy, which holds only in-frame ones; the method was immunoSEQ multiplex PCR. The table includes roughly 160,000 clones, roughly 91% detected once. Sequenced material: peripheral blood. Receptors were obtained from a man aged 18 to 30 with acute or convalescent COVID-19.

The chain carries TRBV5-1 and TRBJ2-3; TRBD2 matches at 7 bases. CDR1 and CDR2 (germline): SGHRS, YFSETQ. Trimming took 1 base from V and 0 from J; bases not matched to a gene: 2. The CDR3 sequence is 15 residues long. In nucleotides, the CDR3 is TGCGCCAGCAGCTTGCGGGGGGTTAGCACAGATACGCAGTATTTT. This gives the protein CASSLRGVSTDTQYF.

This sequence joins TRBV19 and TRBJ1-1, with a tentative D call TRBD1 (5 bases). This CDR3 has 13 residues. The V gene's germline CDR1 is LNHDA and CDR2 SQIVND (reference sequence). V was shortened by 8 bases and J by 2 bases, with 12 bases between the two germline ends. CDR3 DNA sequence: TGTGCCAGTGACCCGGGACTTAACACTGAAGCTTTCTTT. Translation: CASDPGLNTEAFF. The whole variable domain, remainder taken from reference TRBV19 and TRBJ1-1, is DGGITQSPKYLFRKEGQNVTLSCEQNLNHDAMYWYRQDPGQGLRLIYYSQIVNDFQKGDIAEGYSVSREKKESFPLTVTSAQKNPTAFYLCASDPGLNTEAFFGQGTRLTVV.

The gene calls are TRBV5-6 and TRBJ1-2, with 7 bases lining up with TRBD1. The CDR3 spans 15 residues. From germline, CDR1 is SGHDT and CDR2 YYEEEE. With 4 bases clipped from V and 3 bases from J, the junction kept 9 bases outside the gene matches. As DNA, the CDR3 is TGTGCCAGCAGCCGGCGTGACAGGGTGTACTATGGCTACACCTTC. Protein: CASSRRDRVYYGYTF.

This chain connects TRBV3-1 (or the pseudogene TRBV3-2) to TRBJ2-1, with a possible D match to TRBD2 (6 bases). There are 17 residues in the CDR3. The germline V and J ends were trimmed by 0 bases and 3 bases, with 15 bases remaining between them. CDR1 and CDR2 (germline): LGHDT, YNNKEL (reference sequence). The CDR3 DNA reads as TGTGCCAGCAGCCAAGATAGCGGCGGGACTTTCTACAATGAGCAGTTCTTC. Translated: CASSQDSGGTFYNEQFF.

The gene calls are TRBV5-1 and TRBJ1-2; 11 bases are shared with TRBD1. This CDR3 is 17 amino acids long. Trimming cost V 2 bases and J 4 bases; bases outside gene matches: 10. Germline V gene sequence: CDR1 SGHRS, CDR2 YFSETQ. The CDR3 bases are TGCGCCAGCAGCTTTGGACAGGGGGCGCGAGGTGGCTATGGCTACACCTTC. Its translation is CASSFGQGARGGYGYTF.

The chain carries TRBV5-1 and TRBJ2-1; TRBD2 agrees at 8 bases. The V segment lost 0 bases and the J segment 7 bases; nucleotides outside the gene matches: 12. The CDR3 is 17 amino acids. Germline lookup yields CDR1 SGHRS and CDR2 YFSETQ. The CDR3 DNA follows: TGCGCCAGCAGCTTGGAACCTTTGGCGGGGGGCCTAAATGAGCAGTTCTTC. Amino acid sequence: CASSLEPLAGGLNEQFF.

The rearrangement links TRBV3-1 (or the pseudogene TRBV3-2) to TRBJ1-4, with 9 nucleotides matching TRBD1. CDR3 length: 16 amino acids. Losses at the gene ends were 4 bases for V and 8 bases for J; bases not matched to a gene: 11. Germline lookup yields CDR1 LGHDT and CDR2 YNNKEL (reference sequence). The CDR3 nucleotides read TGTGCCAGCAGCCCGGGACAGGGTATGGTTGGCGAAAAACTGTTTTTT. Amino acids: CASSPGQGMVGEKLFF.

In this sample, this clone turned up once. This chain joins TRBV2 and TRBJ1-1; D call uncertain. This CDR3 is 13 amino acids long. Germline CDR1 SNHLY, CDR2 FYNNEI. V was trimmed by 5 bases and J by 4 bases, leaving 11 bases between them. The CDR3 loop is CASSLGLPTEAFF. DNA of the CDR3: TGTGCCAGCAGTCTAGGACTCCCCACTGAAGCTTTCTTT.

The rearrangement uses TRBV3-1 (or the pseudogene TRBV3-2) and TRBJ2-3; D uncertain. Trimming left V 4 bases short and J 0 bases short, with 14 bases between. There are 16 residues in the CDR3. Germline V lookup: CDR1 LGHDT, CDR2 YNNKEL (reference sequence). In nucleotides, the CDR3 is TGTGCCAGCAGCCTCAGCCGAGGAAAAAGCACAGATACGCAGTATTTT. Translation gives CASSLSRGKSTDTQYF.

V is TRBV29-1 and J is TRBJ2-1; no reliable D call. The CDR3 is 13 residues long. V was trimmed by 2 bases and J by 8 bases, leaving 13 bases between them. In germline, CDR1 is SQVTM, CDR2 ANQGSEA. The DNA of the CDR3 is TGCAGCGTTGAACCTCTCGTAAGCGATGAGCAGTTCTTC. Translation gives CSVEPLVSDEQFF.